A single T cell receptor (beta chain) is shown here with its context. Recovered participants had two consecutive negative NP/OP PCR tests, healthcare professional clearance, or symptom resolution. The CDR3 is 16 amino acids. V was clipped by 4 bases and J by 0 bases; unmatched bases: 9. Germline V gene data show CDR1 as KGHSH and CDR2 as LQKENI. Authors' methods: Reference gene primer amplification gave nucleated cell count estimates. Sequenced by immunoSEQ multiplex PCR; TCRdb stores in-frame clones only, minus some. V and J calls and clone size are those listed in that table; D and trimming were worked out from the DNA. Among 200,000 or so clones listed, about 80% were seen once. The entry originates in a study of blood T cell repertoires in COVID-19. The overall study: The United States, Italy and Spain supplied acute and convalescent COVID-19 samples.

Sequencing was carried out using PBMCs or T cells enriched from blood (not recorded which). The V gene is TRBV18, the J gene TRBJ2-7, with 7 bases identical to TRBD1. The sequence was obtained from a man aged 40-49 years who had recovered from COVID-19. The CDR3 loop is CASSLAGQARSYEQYF. The CDR3 region has the DNA TGTGCCAGCTCACTCGCCGGACAGGCCCGCTCCTACGAGCAGTACTTC.